Listed here are 14 T cell receptor beta chains from one sample, sequenced in a study of CD8 T cells in ankylosing spondylitis. TCRdb reprocessed the 5' RACE reads with MiXCR, giving one entry per CDR3 protein. The data hold 230,000 or so distinct CDR3 sequences, with 18% observed a single time. Sequenced sample: blood, either unsorted or a sorted T cell fraction (not recorded which). Receptors originate from a male donor with ankylosing spondylitis or in good health (not recorded which).

The CDR3 region is CASSGLGILNEQFF. CDR3 coding DNA: TGTGCCAGCAGTGGACTAGGAATACTAAATGAGCAGTTCTTC. This chain connects TRBV27 to TRBJ2-1; 7 nucleotides align to TRBD2. From germline, CDR1 is MNHEY and CDR2 SMNVEV (reference sequence). Germline trimming cut 5 bases from V and 7 bases from J; bases unmatched to any gene: 8. CDR3 length: 14 amino acids.

This chain joins TRBV5-1 and TRBJ2-3; D ambiguous. CDR3 length: 14 amino acids. Germline values: CDR1 SGHRS, CDR2 YFSETQ. V lost 2 bases, J lost 6 bases, and 13 bases lay in between. CDR3 sequence (DNA): TGCGCCAGCAGCTTCGCCTCCTCTCTGGATACGCAGTATTTT. Its translation is CASSFASSLDTQYF.

This clonotype appeared a few times. The chain links TRBV2 to TRBJ2-7; D tentatively fits TRBD1 or TRBD2 (5 bases each). Per germline, CDR1 SNHLY and CDR2 FYNNEI. The CDR3 sequence is 15 residues long. V was pared by 6 bases and J by 2 bases, with 17 bases between. In nucleotides, the CDR3 is TGTGCCAGCAGAGCAACCGGGACGGGGCCCTACGAGCAGTACTTC. Protein: CASRATGTGPYEQYF.

This clonotype has just a few counts. CDR3 residues: CASSYGAGGSYEQYF. CDR3 coding DNA: TGTGCCAGCAGTTACGGCGCAGGGGGCTCCTACGAGCAGTACTTC. This sequence joins TRBV6-5 and TRBJ2-7; 7 bases fit TRBD1. The CDR3 contains 15 residues. The J segment lost 0 bases and the V segment lost 2 bases, leaving 4 bases of the junction unmatched. The germline V gene has CDR1 MNHEY and CDR2 SVGAGI.

This clonotype was picked up a small number of times. The V call is TRBV20-1, the J call TRBJ2-2, with 8 bases aligning to TRBD1. Germline CDR1 DFQATT, CDR2 SNEGSKA (reference sequence). Trimming cost V 5 bases and J 8 bases; bases outside gene matches: 13. There are 15 residues in the CDR3. CDR3 amino acids: CSAEDRAALAGELFF. Here the CDR3 DNA reads TGCAGTGCTGAGGACAGGGCTGCGCTAGCTGGGGAGCTGTTTTTT.

The V gene is TRBV6-5, the J gene TRBJ2-2; possible D gene TRBD2, 6 bases. The CDR3 has 16 amino acids. V dropped 0 bases and J dropped 1 base, with 9 bases sitting between them. The germline gives CDR1 MNHEY, CDR2 SVGAGI. For the CDR3, the DNA is TGTGCCAGCAGTTACTCGACCGGGGGGAACACCGGGGAGCTGTTTTTT. Translating it yields CASSYSTGGNTGELFF.

This clonotype was seen a few times. The rearrangement links TRBV7-8 to TRBJ1-6; D remains unclear. Deletions cut 5 bases from V and 7 bases from J, with 12 bases between. The CDR3 contains 14 residues. Germline V lookup: CDR1 SGHVS, CDR2 FQNEAQ. The CDR3 loop reads CASSTSGRNSPLHF. In nucleotides, the CDR3 is TGTGCCAGCAGCACCTCAGGAAGAAATTCACCCCTCCACTTT. The full variable domain, rest sourced from reference TRBV7-8 and TRBJ1-6, is GAGVSQSPRYKVAKRGQDVALRCDPISGHVSLFWYQQALGQGPEFLTYFQNEAQLDKSGLPSDRFFAERPEGSVSTLKIQRTQQEDSAVYLCASSTSGRNSPLHFGNGTRLTVT.

This clonotype has at least ten counts. This chain uses TRBV27 with TRBJ2-1; D is possibly TRBD2 (6 bases). CDR3 length equals 14 residues. Trimming took 2 bases from V and 7 from J, leaving 12 bases between them. Per germline, CDR1 MNHEY and CDR2 SMNVEV (reference sequence). The CDR3 region is CASSLSGGGNEQFF. CDR3 nucleotides: TGTGCCAGCAGTTTAAGCGGAGGAGGGAATGAGCAGTTCTTC.

This chain joins TRBV28 and TRBJ2-2; D possibly uses TRBD1 or TRBD2 (5 bases each). V was clipped by 5 bases and J by 5 bases, with 18 bases between them. The CDR3 is made up of 16 amino acids. Germline CDR1 is MDHEN and CDR2 is SYDVKM. The CDR3, as DNA: TGTGCCAGCAGTCAACTACGACCTGAGGGGACCGGGGAGCTGTTTTTT. Translation gives CASSQLRPEGTGELFF.

This chain connects TRBV20-1 to TRBJ2-1; TRBD1 aligns across 8 bases. The J segment lost 7 bases and the V segment lost 7 bases, leaving 12 bases of the junction unmatched. CDR1 DFQATT and CDR2 SNEGSKA come from the germline V gene (reference sequence). The CDR3 extends over 14 amino acids. CDR3 DNA: TGCAGTGGACCAAAACAGGGGGAAGTTAATGAGCAGTTCTTC. It translates to CSGPKQGEVNEQFF.

V usage is TRBV23-1 and J usage is TRBJ1-5, with D unclear. TRBV23-1 is identified as an open reading frame with a role that is uncertain. This CDR3 contains 12 residues. The V and J ends lost 7 bases and 8 bases respectively, with 12 bases between them. The CDR3 loop is CASTPVLEPQHF. CDR3 in DNA: TGCGCCAGCACCCCCGTTTTGGAGCCCCAGCATTTT.

The table lists this clonotype with many counts. V is TRBV29-1 and J is TRBJ2-3; no definite D call. This CDR3 is built from 16 residues. Germline CDR1 SQVTM, CDR2 ANQGSEA. V was cut by 1 base and J by 0 bases, with 14 bases left in between. The DNA for the CDR3 is TGCAGCGTTGAAGGCGGCAGAAGCACTAGCACAGATACGCAGTATTTT. Protein product: CSVEGGRSTSTDTQYF.

V usage is TRBV6-2 or TRBV6-3 and J usage is TRBJ2-7; possibly TRBD2 for D (5 bases). CDR3 length: 15 amino acids. V gave up 6 bases and J gave up 6 bases, with 21 bases separating them. Germline assignment: CDR1 MNHEY and CDR2 SVGEGT. The CDR3 sequence is CASRRSRGLVREQYF. The CDR3 DNA sequence: TGTGCCAGCAGACGCTCCCGCGGGCTAGTACGCGAGCAGTACTTC.

This clonotype was seen ten or more times. The J gene is TRBJ2-3, the V gene TRBV29-1; 13 positions agree with TRBD2. J gave up 2 bases and V 0 bases, and 5 bases lay outside the gene matches. The CDR3 sequence is 17 residues long. Germline CDR1 reads SQVTM; CDR2 reads ANQGSEA. This CDR3 reads CSVEDPGLAGDTDTQYF. CDR3 sequence (DNA): TGCAGCGTTGAAGATCCAGGACTAGCGGGGGACACAGATACGCAGTATTTT.